The sequence of this T cell receptor (beta chain) was determined in a study of control samples from healthy donors and cancer patients. The germline CDR1 and CDR2 sequences are SGHDT and YYEEEE. The CDR3 runs 15 residues. V lost 1 base to trimming and J lost 10 bases; unmatched junction nucleotides: 11. Assay: immunoSEQ multiplex PCR; the TCRdb copy retains only in-frame clones and omits some. In the table there are 140,000 to 150,000 clones, around 90% of which are singletons. This chain connects TRBV5-6 to TRBJ2-3; TRBD2 agrees at 8 bases. The material sequenced was blood. The origin of this receptor is a young man in good health. The CDR3 sequence is CASSLSGGFYYPQYF. CDR3 DNA: TGTGCCAGCAGCTTGTCGGGGGGGTTTTATTATCCGCAGTATTTT.